This T cell receptor (beta chain) was captured by sequencing in a study of blood T cell repertoires in COVID-19. Study in general: Researchers got acute and convalescent COVID-19 samples from the United States, Italy and Spain. The analysed material was cDNA or gDNA that came from T cells, B-cell-depleted T cells, or PBMCs.

V was trimmed by 2 bases and J by 2 bases, leaving 11 bases between them. The CDR3 totals 15 residues. Germline V gene data show CDR1 as SEHNR and CDR2 as FQNEAQ (reference sequence). In the authors' workflow: Estimation of nucleated cell counts was performed using reference gene primer amplification. Profiling relied on immunoSEQ multiplex PCR, and the TCRdb table lists in-frame clones only, not all of them. D and trimming were read from the DNA, whereas the V and J calls and clone size are those reported in that table. The sample yields 25,000 to 35,000 clones, over 75% seen once. Specimen: peripheral blood. The chain uses TRBV7-9 and TRBJ2-3; maybe TRBD2 (6 bases). The receptor's source is an elderly man with acute or convalescent COVID-19. In DNA, the CDR3 is TGTGCCAGCAGCTTATCAGGGAGGTACACAGATACGCAGTATTTT. This sequence encodes CASSLSGRYTDTQYF.